A selection of T cell receptor beta chains follows, all from one sample in a study of radiotherapy plus CTLA-4 blockade in lung cancer. The table came from immunoSEQ multiplex PCR; TCRdb's copy has only in-frame clones and leaves some out. The repertoire has about 78,000 clones, roughly 86% of them found once; the top ten carry approximately 1.9%. Material: peripheral blood, obtained from a patient treated with radiotherapy plus ipilimumab. The receptor source for this set is a human donor with non-small cell lung cancer who had a partial response to radiotherapy plus ipilimumab. Both conserved end residues are part of each CDR3. Each record gives: J gene, D gene, V gene, clone size, CDR3 DNA, CDR3 protein. The D gene is left open where the match is weak. Size is omitted from some rows. Given values are once, few, many or a class for expanded clones.

J: TRBJ2-7
D: NA
V: TRBV10-3
size: NA
DNA: TGTGCCATCAGTGAAGGACAGATTTACGAGCAGTACTTC
CDR3: CAISEGQIYEQYF

J: TRBJ1-4
D: NA
V: TRBV29-1
size: NA
DNA: TGCAGCGTGAGGGGGAGTTGGGAAAAACTGTTTTTT
CDR3: CSVRGSWEKLFF

J: TRBJ2-3
D: TRBD2
V: TRBV27
size: once
DNA: TGTGCCAGCAGAAGCCGGGACTACCCCACAGATACGCAGTATTTT
CDR3: CASRSRDYPTDTQYF

J: TRBJ2-7
D: TRBD2
V: TRBV27
size: NA
DNA: TGTGCCAGCAGAACAGCTCCTAGCGGGAGTATCTACGAGCAGTACTTC
CDR3: CASRTAPSGSIYEQYF

J: TRBJ2-3
D: NA
V: TRBV27
size: NA
DNA: TGTGCCAGCAGTTTACTAGCGACGAGTGGGACAGATACGCAGTATTTT
CDR3: CASSLLATSGTDTQYF

J: TRBJ2-3
D: TRBD2
V: TRBV29-1
size: NA
DNA: TGCAGCGTTGTTCCTAGCGGGAGGGCAAGAGGCACAGATACGCAGTATTTT
CDR3: CSVVPSGRARGTDTQYF

J: TRBJ2-3
D: NA
V: TRBV7-9
size: NA
DNA: TGTGCCAGCAGCTCCCGTGGGGGGAGAGATACGCAGTATTTT
CDR3: CASSSRGGRDTQYF

J: TRBJ2-1
D: NA
V: TRBV7-2
size: NA
DNA: TGTGCCAGCAGCTTAAGCTTAGCAAACAATGAGCAGTTCTTC
CDR3: CASSLSLANNEQFF

J: TRBJ1-6
D: TRBD1
V: TRBV6-1
size: NA
DNA: TGTGCCAGCAGCGTCCAGGGGGCCTTGAATTCACCCCTCCACTTT
CDR3: CASSVQGALNSPLHF

J: TRBJ1-2
D: NA
V: TRBV6-5
size: NA
DNA: TGTGCCAGCAGTTACAACGGGGGGGTCTATGGCTACACCTTC
CDR3: CASSYNGGVYGYTF

J: TRBJ2-5
D: NA
V: TRBV7-2
size: few
DNA: TGTGCCAGCAGCTTAGACAGGTACCAAGAGACCCAGTACTTC
CDR3: CASSLDRYQETQYF

J: TRBJ2-1
D: NA
V: TRBV6-4
size: NA
DNA: TGTGCCAGCAGTGGGTTAGGCGGGGAATCGCCCTACAATGAGCAGTTCTTC
CDR3: CASSGLGGESPYNEQFF

J: TRBJ1-3
D: NA
V: TRBV6-4
size: NA
DNA: TGTGCCAGCAGTGACTTGGCCAACACCATATATTTT
CDR3: CASSDLANTIYF

J: TRBJ2-1
D: NA
V: TRBV25-1
size: NA
DNA: TGTGCCAGCAGTGACGTCGGGTTAGGACAGAACAATGAGCAGTTCTTC
CDR3: CASSDVGLGQNNEQFF

J: TRBJ2-1
D: NA
V: TRBV5-1
size: NA
DNA: TGCGCCAGCAGCCTCCGGTCGAGCTCCTACAATGAGCAGTTCTTC
CDR3: CASSLRSSSYNEQFF

J: TRBJ2-5
D: TRBD1
V: TRBV13
size: NA
DNA: TGTGCCAGCAGCGTTACACAGGGGGGCCAAGAGACCCAGTACTTC
CDR3: CASSVTQGGQETQYF

J: TRBJ1-5
D: NA
V: TRBV6-1
size: NA
DNA: TGTGCCAGCACCCTCCGCGGGGAGAACAATCAGCCCCAGCATTTT
CDR3: CASTLRGENNQPQHF

J: TRBJ1-3
D: NA
V: TRBV11-2
size: few
DNA: TGTGCCAGCAGCCCTCAGGGACACAGGGTCTCTGGAAACACCATATATTTT
CDR3: CASSPQGHRVSGNTIYF

J: TRBJ1-1
D: TRBD1
V: TRBV19
size: few
DNA: TGTGCCAGTAGGGCCGGACAGGGAAGAGTCACTGAAGCTTTCTTT
CDR3: CASRAGQGRVTEAFF

J: TRBJ1-2
D: TRBD1
V: TRBV27
size: NA
DNA: TGTGCCAGCAGTCCTCTTGCCGGGACAGGTAGCTACACCTTC
CDR3: CASSPLAGTGSYTF

J: TRBJ1-1
D: NA
V: TRBV6-5
size: NA
DNA: TGTGCCAGCAGTCCCGAACGACAGATGAATGAAGCTTTCTTT
CDR3: CASSPERQMNEAFF

J: TRBJ2-7
D: TRBD1
V: TRBV5-4
size: NA
DNA: TGTGCCAGCAGCCCCGCAGGGGGTCTCTACGAGCAGTACTTC
CDR3: CASSPAGGLYEQYF

J: TRBJ2-7
D: NA
V: TRBV2
size: few
DNA: TGTGCCAGCAGGAGGGAGCTCTACGAGCAGTACTTC
CDR3: CASRRELYEQYF

J: TRBJ1-3
D: NA
V: TRBV7-3
size: NA
DNA: TGTGCCAGCAGCTTATTGTTTAGTTCTTCCTCTGGAAACACCATATATTTT
CDR3: CASSLLFSSSSGNTIYF

J: TRBJ2-3
D: TRBD1
V: TRBV19
size: NA
DNA: TGTGCCAGTATGGACAGGGGGGTCACAGATACGCAGTATTTT
CDR3: CASMDRGVTDTQYF

J: TRBJ2-5
D: NA
V: TRBV18
size: NA
DNA: TGTGCCAGCTCACCACGACTCCGGGACCAAGAGACCCAGTACTTC
CDR3: CASSPRLRDQETQYF

J: TRBJ1-2
D: TRBD1
V: TRBV5-6
size: NA
DNA: TGTGCCAGCAGCTCGGGACAGGGGGCCATCGGCTACACCTTC
CDR3: CASSSGQGAIGYTF

J: TRBJ1-2
D: NA
V: TRBV29-1
size: few
DNA: TGCAGCGTTGGAGACAGCTATGGCTACACCTTC
CDR3: CSVGDSYGYTF

J: TRBJ2-7
D: NA
V: TRBV11-1
size: NA
DNA: TGTGCCAGCAGCTTCAGGGGCGTTGGTTACGAGCAGTACTTC
CDR3: CASSFRGVGYEQYF

J: TRBJ1-1
D: NA
V: TRBV14
size: NA
DNA: TGTGCCAGCAGCCAAGGTCCGGGCCGGCGGGCTGAAGCTTTCTTT
CDR3: CASSQGPGRRAEAFF

J: TRBJ1-5
D: NA
V: TRBV2
size: NA
DNA: TGTGCCAGCACGCTGGGGGGTCAGCCCCAGCATTTT
CDR3: CASTLGGQPQHF